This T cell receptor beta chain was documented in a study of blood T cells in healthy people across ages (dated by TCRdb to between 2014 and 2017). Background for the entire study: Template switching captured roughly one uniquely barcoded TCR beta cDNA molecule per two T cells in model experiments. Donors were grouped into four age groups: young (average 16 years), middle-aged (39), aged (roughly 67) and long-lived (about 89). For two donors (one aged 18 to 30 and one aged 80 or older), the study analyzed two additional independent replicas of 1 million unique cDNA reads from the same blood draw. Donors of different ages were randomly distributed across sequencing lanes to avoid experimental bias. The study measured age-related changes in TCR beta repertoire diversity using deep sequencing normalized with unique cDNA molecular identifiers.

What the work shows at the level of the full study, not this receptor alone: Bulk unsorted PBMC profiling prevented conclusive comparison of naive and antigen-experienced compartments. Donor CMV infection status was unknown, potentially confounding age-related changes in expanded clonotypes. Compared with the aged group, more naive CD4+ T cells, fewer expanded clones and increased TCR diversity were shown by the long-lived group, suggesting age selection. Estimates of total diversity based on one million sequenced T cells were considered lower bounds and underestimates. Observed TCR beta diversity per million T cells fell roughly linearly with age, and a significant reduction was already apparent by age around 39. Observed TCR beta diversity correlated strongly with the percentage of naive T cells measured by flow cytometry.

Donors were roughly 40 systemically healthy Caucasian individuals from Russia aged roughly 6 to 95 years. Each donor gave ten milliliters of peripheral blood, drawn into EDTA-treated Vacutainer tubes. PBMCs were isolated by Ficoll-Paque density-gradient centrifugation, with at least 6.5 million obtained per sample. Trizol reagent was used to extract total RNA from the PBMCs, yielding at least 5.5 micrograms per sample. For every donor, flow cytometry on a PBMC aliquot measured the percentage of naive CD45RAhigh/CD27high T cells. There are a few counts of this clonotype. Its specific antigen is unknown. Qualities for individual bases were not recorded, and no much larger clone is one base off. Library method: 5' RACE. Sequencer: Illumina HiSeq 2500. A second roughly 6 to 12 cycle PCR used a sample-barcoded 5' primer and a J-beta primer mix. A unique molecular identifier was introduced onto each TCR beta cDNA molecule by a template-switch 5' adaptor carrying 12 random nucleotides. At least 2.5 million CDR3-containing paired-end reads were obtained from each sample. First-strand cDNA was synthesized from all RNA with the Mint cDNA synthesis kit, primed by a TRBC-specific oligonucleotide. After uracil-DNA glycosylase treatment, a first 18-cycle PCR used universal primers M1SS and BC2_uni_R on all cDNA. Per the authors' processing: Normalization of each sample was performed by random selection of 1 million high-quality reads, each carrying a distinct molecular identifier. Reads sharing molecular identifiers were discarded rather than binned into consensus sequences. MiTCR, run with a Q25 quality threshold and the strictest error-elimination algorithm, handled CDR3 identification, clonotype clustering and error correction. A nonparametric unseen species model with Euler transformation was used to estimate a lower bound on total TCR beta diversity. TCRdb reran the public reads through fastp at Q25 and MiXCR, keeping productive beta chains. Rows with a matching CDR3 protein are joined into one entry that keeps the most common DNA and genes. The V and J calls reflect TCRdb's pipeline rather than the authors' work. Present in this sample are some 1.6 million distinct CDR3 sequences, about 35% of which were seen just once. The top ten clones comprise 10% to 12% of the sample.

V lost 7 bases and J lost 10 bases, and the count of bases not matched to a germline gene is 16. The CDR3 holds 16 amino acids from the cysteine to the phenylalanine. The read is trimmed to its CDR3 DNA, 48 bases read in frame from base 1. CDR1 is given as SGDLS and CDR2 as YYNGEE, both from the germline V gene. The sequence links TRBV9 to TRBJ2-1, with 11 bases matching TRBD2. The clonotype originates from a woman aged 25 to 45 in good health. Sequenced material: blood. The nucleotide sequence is TGTGCCAGCTGCCCGGGACTAGCGGCGACGGGCCAGGAGCAGTTCTTC. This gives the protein CASCPGLAATGQEQFF.